This passage covers 5 T cell receptor beta chains from one sample sequenced in a study of early T cells in non-severe SARS-CoV-2 infection. MiXCR, applied by TCRdb to the 5' RACE reads, yields one record per CDR3 protein. The table lists tens of thousands of distinct CDR3 sequences, 7% to 10% of them singletons. The specimen sequenced was whole blood. Every receptor here comes from an adult who was a healthcare worker with PCR-confirmed SARS-CoV-2 infection or an uninfected control (not recorded which).

This clonotype has a count of ten or more. V and J are TRBV15 and TRBJ1-4; 8 nucleotides agree with TRBD1. Unmatched junction bases numbered 7, after V lost 3 bases and J lost 7 bases. The germline V gene encodes CDR1 LNHNV and CDR2 YYDKDF (reference sequence). There are 15 residues in the CDR3. CDR3 sequence: CATSSRRQGPEKLFF. The CDR3 DNA reads TGTGCCACCAGCAGTCGACGACAGGGGCCTGAAAAACTGTTTTTT.

V usage is TRBV7-9 and J usage is TRBJ1-4, with TRBD1 identical over 7 bases. Germline V gives CDR1 SEHNR, CDR2 FQNEAQ (reference sequence). Losses at the gene ends were 6 bases for V and 3 bases for J; bases not matched to a gene: 7. This CDR3 is 15 amino acids long. The CDR3 loop is CASRPGTAPNEKLFF. CDR3 in DNA: TGTGCCAGCAGACCAGGGACAGCGCCTAATGAAAAACTGTTTTTT.

Worth noting for this clonotype: This may be a read error, as it is one base from a much larger clone. This rearrangement joins TRBV5-1 to TRBJ1-1; D unresolved. The V gene's germline CDR1 is SGHRS and CDR2 YFSETQ. The CDR3 runs to 15 residues. V was trimmed by 3 bases and J by 6 bases, leaving 18 bases between them. CDR3 residues: CASSSRGYEGPEAFF. The CDR3 DNA reads TGCGCCAGCAGCTCGAGAGGGTATGAGGGCCCTGAAGCTTTCTTT.

This clonotype has a count of ten or more. This chain joins TRBV30 and TRBJ2-5; a weak D match, TRBD2 (6 bases). Per germline, CDR1 GTSNPN and CDR2 SVGIG (reference sequence). The CDR3 loop spans 14 amino acids. The germline V and J ends were trimmed by 0 bases and 3 bases, with 11 bases remaining between them. CDR3 sequence: CAWSVGGGKETQYF. CDR3 DNA sequence: TGTGCCTGGAGTGTTGGTGGGGGGAAAGAGACCCAGTACTTC.

Of note for this clonotype: One end of the junction is discordant with germline, which a read error may explain. This chain connects TRBV12-3 or TRBV12-4 to TRBJ1-1; D is possibly TRBD1 (6 bases). The CDR3 spans 13 residues. The CDR3 reads CASSLGGGEKAFF. The CDR3 DNA is TGTGCCAGCAGCTTAGGTGGGGGCGAGAAAGCTTTCTTT.